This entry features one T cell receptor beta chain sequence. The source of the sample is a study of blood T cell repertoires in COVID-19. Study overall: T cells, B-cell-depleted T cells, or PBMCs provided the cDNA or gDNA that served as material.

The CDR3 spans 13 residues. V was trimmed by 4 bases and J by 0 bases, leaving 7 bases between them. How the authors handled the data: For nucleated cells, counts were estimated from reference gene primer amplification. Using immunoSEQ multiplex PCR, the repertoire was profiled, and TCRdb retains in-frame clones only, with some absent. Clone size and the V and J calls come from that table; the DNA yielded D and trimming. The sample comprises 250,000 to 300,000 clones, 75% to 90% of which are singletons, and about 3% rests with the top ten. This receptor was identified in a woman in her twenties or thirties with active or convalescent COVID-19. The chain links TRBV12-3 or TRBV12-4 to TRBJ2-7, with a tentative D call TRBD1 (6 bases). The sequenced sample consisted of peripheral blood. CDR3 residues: CASSSGHSYEQYF. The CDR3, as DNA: TGTGCCAGCAGTTCGGGACACTCCTACGAGCAGTACTTC.